The 14 T cell receptor beta chains below come from one sample, sequenced in a study of shared clonotypes between healthy human individuals (dated by TCRdb to about 2020). Library prep was done by the immunoSEQ multiplex PCR assay. Here the immuneACCESS table is served through TCRdb, limited to in-frame sequences with V and J called. Missing clones are a known gap in these copies; in checked studies unresolved V genes cover under half, and the rest lacks a known reason. This sample holds some 500,000 clones; roughly 95% were observed only once. The ten biggest clones cover roughly 0.06% of the sample. The material sequenced was naive CD4+ T cells sorted from blood. Read against the paper, the sample's cell subset or site label means: CD45RA+ positively selected. The receptors derive from a woman in her thirties in good health.

The gene calls are TRBV19 and TRBJ2-7, with a tentative D call TRBD1 (6 bases). V gave up 4 bases and J gave up 1 base, with 11 bases separating them. CDR1 is LNHDA and CDR2 is SQIVND in the germline V gene (reference sequence). The CDR3 runs to 14 residues. The CDR3 sequence: CASSTGQRSYEQYF. The CDR3 nucleotides read TGTGCCAGTAGTACCGGACAGAGATCCTACGAGCAGTACTTC.

J is TRBJ2-5 and V is TRBV6-1; D is possibly TRBD2 (5 bases). Trimming removed 5 bases at V and 5 bases at J, with 18 bases between. The CDR3 has 15 amino acids. Germline CDR1 is MNHNS and CDR2 is SASEGT. In DNA form, the CDR3 reads TGTGCCAGCAGTTTCGGGAACCTACTTGAGGAGACCCAGTACTTC. This codes for CASSFGNLLEETQYF.

This chain joins TRBV20-1 and TRBJ1-2; D possibly corresponds to TRBD1 (5 bases). CDR1 and CDR2 (germline): DFQATT, SNEGSKA (reference sequence). The CDR3 consists of 11 residues. CDR3 protein: CSKGLSYGYTF. Written as DNA, the CDR3 is TGCAGCAAGGGACTTAGCTATGGCTACACCTTC.

The chain recombines TRBV5-4 with TRBJ2-1, with no clear D. This CDR3 spans 16 amino acids. Germline loops: CDR1 SGHNT, CDR2 YYREEE (reference sequence). V dropped 1 base and J dropped 8 bases, with 19 bases sitting between them. Here the CDR3 DNA reads TGTGCCAGCAGCTTGATCTCTAGAAAAATTGCCGATGAGCAGTTCTTC. Translation: CASSLISRKIADEQFF.

This clone came up once. Different DNA sequences within this sample yield the same CDR3. The rearrangement links TRBV20-1 to TRBJ2-5; D gene uncertain. Germline CDR1 DFQATT, CDR2 SNEGSKA (reference sequence). V lost 3 bases and J lost 7, with 6 bases in between. The CDR3 length is 10 residues. The CDR3 protein is CSASSGTQYF. The DNA for the CDR3 is TGCAGTGCTAGCTCTGGGACCCAGTACTTC.

The V gene is TRBV18, the J gene TRBJ2-7; 10 bases are a match to TRBD1. Losses at the gene ends were 1 base for V and 6 bases for J; bases not matched to a gene: 3. Germline V gene lookup returns CDR1 KGHSH and CDR2 LQKENI. This CDR3 has 14 residues. The CDR3 DNA is TGTGCCAGCTCACCACGCGGGACAGGGGTCGAGCAGTACTTC. Protein product: CASSPRGTGVEQYF.

This chain uses TRBV16 with TRBJ2-7, with D hard to call. V was cut by 2 bases and J by 5 bases, with 13 bases left in between. Germline V gene data show CDR1 as KGHSY and CDR2 as FQNENV. The CDR3 is 14 residues long. The chain's CDR3 is CASSQSLGIHEQYF. Here the CDR3 DNA reads TGTGCCAGCAGCCAAAGCCTAGGTATCCACGAGCAGTACTTC.

DNA for the CDR3: TGTGCCAGTAGTCTCAGGGGGCCTTACAATGAGCAGTTCTTC. Protein product: CASSLRGPYNEQFF. V usage is TRBV19 and J usage is TRBJ2-1, with 8 bases lining up with TRBD1. The CDR3 runs to 14 residues. Germline V gene data show CDR1 as LNHDA and CDR2 as SQIVND (reference sequence). Trimming at V came to 5 bases and at J to 4 bases, leaving 4 bases not matched to a gene.

The chain carries TRBV7-8 and TRBJ1-1; 9 nucleotides align to TRBD1. The length of the CDR3 is 15 residues. Germline V gene data show CDR1 as SGHVS and CDR2 as FQNEAQ. Germline trimming cut 5 bases from V and 8 bases from J; bases unmatched to any gene: 12. The CDR3 nucleotides are TGTGCCAGCAGCCCCTCGCTAGGGACAGGGCCCGAAGCTTTCTTT. Protein product: CASSPSLGTGPEAFF.

The V call is TRBV30, the J call TRBJ2-7; 8 bases align to TRBD2. Germline V gives CDR1 GTSNPN, CDR2 SVGIG (reference sequence). The CDR3 covers 13 residues. V lost 2 bases to trimming and J lost 4 bases; unmatched junction nucleotides: 4. CDR3 in DNA: TGTGCCTGGAGTCCCGGACTAGCTTACGAGCAGTACTTC. Translation gives CAWSPGLAYEQYF.

The chain joins TRBV4-2 to TRBJ2-2, with a weak D call TRBD2 (6 bases). The V gene's germline CDR1 is LGHNA and CDR2 YNFKEQ. Trimming took 7 bases from V and 5 from J, leaving 17 bases between them. CDR3 length equals 15 residues. The CDR3 here is CASTPGGEGTGELFF. In DNA form, the CDR3 reads TGTGCCAGCACCCCCGGGGGAGAGGGGACCGGGGAGCTGTTTTTT.

The chain joins TRBV19 to TRBJ2-1; D might be TRBD2 (6 bases). The CDR3 contains 15 residues. The germline CDR1 and CDR2 sequences are LNHDA and SQIVND (reference sequence). Trimming stripped 1 base from V and 3 bases from J, with 10 bases between. The CDR3 sequence is CASSIAGALYNEQFF. The CDR3 DNA follows: TGTGCCAGTAGTATAGCGGGAGCGCTCTACAATGAGCAGTTCTTC.

The chain carries TRBV6-5 and TRBJ2-1; no firm D call. This CDR3 spans 13 amino acids. Trimming removed 5 bases at V and 10 bases at J, with 15 bases between. CDR1 is MNHEY, CDR2 SVGAGI, per germline. The CDR3 DNA is TGTGCCAGCAGTCGCAGAACGGACGGAGAGCAGTTCTTC. Protein sequence: CASSRRTDGEQFF.

On this clone itself: The sample holds other DNA sequences that translate to the same CDR3. The CDR3 nucleotides are TGTGCCAGCAGTACCGGGGGCACAGATACGCAGTATTTT. It specifies CASSTGGTDTQYF. This sequence joins TRBV28 and TRBJ2-3; D might be TRBD2 (5 bases). The V and J ends lost 5 bases and 1 base respectively, with 7 bases between them. The CDR3 contains 13 residues. From germline, CDR1 is MDHEN and CDR2 SYDVKM.